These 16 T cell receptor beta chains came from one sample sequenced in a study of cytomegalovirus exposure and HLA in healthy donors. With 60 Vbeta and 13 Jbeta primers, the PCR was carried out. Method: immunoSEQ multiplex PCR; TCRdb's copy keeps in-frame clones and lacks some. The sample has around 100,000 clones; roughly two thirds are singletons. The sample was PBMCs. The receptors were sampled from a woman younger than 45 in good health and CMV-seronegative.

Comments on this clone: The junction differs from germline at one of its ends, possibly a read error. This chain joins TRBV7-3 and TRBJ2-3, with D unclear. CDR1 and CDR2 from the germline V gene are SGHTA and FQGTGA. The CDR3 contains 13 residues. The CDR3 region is CASSLRIRDTQYF. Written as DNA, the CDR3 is TGTGCCAGCAGTTTAAGGATCAGGGATACGCAGTATTTT.

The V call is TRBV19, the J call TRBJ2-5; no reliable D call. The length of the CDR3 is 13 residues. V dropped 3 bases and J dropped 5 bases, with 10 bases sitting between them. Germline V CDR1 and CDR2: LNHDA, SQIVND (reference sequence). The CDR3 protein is CASSIVSRETQYF. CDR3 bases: TGTGCCAGTAGTATCGTCTCTCGGGAGACCCAGTACTTC.

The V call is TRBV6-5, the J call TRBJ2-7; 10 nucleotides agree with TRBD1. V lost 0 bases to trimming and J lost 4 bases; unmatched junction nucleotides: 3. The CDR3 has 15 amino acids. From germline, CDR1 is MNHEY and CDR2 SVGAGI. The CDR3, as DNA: TGTGCCAGCAGTTACTCCCGGGACAGGGGTTACGAGCAGTACTTC. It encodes CASSYSRDRGYEQYF.

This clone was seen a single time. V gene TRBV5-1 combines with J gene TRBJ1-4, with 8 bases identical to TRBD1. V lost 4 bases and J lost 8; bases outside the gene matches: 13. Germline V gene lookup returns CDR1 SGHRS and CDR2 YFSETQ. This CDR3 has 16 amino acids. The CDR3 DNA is TGCGCCAGCAGCCCAGCCAGACAGGGGAGCGGGGAAAAACTGTTTTTT. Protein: CASSPARQGSGEKLFF.

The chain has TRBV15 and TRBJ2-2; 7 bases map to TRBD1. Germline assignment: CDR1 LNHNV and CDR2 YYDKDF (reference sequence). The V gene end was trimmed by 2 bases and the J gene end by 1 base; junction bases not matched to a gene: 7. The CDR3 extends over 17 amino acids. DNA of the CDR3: TGTGCCACCAGCAGAAGGACCGGGACAGTGAACACCGGGGAGCTGTTTTTT. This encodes CATSRRTGTVNTGELFF.

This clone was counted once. DNA of the CDR3: TGTGCCAGTAGTATAGATCCCCCGGGGAGGACTGAAGCTTTCTTT. As protein: CASSIDPPGRTEAFF. The chain joins TRBV19 to TRBJ1-1; D remains unclear. V lost 0 bases, J lost 5 bases, and 13 bases lay in between. Germline lookup yields CDR1 LNHDA and CDR2 SQIVND (reference sequence). This CDR3 region has 15 residues.

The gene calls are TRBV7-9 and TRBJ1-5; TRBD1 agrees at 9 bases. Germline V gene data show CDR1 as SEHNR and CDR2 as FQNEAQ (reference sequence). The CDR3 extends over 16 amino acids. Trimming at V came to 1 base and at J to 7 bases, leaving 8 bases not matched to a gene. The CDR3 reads CASSLGPDRGGQPQHF. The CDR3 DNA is TGTGCCAGCAGCTTAGGGCCGGACAGGGGAGGCCAGCCCCAGCATTTT.

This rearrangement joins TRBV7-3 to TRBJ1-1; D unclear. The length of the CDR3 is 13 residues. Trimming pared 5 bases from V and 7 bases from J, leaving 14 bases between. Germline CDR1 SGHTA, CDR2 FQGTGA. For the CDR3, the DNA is TGTGCCAGCAGCGCCGAGACAAATCTTGAAGCTTTCTTT. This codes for CASSAETNLEAFF.

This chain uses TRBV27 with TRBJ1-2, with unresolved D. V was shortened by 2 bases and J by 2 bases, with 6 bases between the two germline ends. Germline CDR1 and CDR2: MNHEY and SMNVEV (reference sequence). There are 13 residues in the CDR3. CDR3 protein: CASSLAVNYGYTF. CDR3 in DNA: TGTGCCAGCAGTTTAGCAGTCAACTATGGCTACACCTTC.

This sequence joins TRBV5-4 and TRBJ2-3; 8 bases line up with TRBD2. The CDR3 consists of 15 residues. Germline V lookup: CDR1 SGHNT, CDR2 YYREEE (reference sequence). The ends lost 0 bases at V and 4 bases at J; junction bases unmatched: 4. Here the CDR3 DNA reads TGTGCCAGCAGCTTGGGGCTAGCGGGCTCAGATACGCAGTATTTT. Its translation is CASSLGLAGSDTQYF.

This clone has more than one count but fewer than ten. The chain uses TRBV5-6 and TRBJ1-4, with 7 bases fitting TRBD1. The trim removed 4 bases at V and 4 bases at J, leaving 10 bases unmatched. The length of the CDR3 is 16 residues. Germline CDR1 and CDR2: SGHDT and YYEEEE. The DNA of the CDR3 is TGTGCCAGCAGCGGATTACCGGGACAGAATAATGAAAAACTGTTTTTT. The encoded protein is CASSGLPGQNNEKLFF.

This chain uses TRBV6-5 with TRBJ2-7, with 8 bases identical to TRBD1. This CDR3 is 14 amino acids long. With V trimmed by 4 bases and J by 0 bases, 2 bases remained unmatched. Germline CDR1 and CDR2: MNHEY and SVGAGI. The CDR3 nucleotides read TGTGCCAGCAGTTGGGACAGGAGCTCCTACGAGCAGTACTTC. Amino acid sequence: CASSWDRSSYEQYF.

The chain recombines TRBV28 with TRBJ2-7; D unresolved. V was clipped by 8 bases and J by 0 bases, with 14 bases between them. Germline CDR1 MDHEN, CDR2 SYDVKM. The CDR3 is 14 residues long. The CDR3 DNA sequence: TGTGCCAGCTATGGCAGGTCACACTCCTACGAGCAGTACTTC. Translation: CASYGRSHSYEQYF.

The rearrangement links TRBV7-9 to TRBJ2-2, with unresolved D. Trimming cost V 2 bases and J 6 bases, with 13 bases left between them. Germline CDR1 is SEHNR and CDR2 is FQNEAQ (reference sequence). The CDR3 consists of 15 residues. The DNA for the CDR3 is TGTGCCAGCAGCTTATCGCCTACCGTCGCCGGGGAGCTGTTTTTT. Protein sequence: CASSLSPTVAGELFF.

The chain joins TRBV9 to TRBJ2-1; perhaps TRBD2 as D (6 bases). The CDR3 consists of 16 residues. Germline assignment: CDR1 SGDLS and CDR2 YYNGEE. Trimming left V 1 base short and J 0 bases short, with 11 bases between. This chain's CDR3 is CASSVKRASSYNEQFF. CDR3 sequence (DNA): TGTGCCAGCAGCGTAAAGCGGGCTAGCTCCTACAATGAGCAGTTCTTC.

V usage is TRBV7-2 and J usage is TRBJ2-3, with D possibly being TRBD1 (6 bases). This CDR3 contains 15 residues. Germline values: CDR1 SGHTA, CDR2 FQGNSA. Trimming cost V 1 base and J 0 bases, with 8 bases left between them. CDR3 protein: CASSLVTGSTDTQYF. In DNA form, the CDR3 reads TGTGCCAGCAGCTTAGTTACAGGGAGCACAGATACGCAGTATTTT. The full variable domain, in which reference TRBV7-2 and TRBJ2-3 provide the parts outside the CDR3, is GAGVSQSPSNKVTEKGKDVELRCDPISGHTALYWYRQSLGQGLEFLIYFQGNSAPDKSGLPSDRFSAERTGGSVSTLTIQRTQQEDSAVYLCASSLVTGSTDTQYFGPGTRLTVL.